The entry below gives a single T cell receptor beta chain sequence along with its context. The read finishes 3 residues shy of the CDR3 end, and the germline J gene is used to complete it. This sample was taken from a study of T cells in women clearing cervical HPV infection. As for the study in general: Control women cleared a single incident HPV16 infection within 12 months.

The CDR3 totals 14 residues. Germline assignment: CDR1 SNHLY and CDR2 FYNNEI. Using immunoSEQ multiplex PCR, the repertoire was profiled, and TCRdb retains in-frame clones only, with some absent. Its listing shows 30,000 to 40,000 clones. All participants had a single incident cervical HPV16 infection, and prevalent HPV16 infections were excluded. HPV was found by MY09/MY11 PCR and dot-blot genotyping. This sequence was found in a woman aged 18 to 75 with a cervical HPV16 infection that either progressed to CIN3+ or cleared (not recorded which). The rearrangement joins TRBV2 to TRBJ1-2; 7 bases map to TRBD1. The sample comprised blood buffy coat. This chain's CDR3 is CASSEADREGSYTF. The sequenced CDR3 bases are TGTGCCAGCAGTGAAGCAGACAGGGAAGGTAGC.